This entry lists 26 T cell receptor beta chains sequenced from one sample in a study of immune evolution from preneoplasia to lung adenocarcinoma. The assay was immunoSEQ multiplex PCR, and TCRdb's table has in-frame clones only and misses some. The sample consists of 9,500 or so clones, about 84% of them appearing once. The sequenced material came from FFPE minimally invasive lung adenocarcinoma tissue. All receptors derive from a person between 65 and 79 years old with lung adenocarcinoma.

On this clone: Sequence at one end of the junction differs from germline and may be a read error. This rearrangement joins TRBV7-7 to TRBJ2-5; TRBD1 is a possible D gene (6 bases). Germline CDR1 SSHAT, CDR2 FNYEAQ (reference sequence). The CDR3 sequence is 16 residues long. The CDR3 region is CASSFGLTGSQETQYF. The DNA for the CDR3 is TGTGCTAGCAGCTTCGGGTTGACAGGATCCCAAGAGACCCAGTACTTC.

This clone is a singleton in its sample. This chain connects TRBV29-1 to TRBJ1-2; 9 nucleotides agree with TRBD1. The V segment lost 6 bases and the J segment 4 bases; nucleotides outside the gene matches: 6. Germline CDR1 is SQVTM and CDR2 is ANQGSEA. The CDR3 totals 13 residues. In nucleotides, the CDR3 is TGCAGCGTATCGACAGGGGGGATCTATGGCTACACCTTC. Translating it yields CSVSTGGIYGYTF. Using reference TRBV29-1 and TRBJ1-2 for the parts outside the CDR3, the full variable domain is SAVISQKPSRDICQRGTSLTIQCQVDSQVTMMFWYRQQPGQSLTLIATANQGSEATYESGFVIDKFPISRPNLTFSTLTVSNMSPEDSSIYLCSVSTGGIYGYTFGSGTRLTVV.

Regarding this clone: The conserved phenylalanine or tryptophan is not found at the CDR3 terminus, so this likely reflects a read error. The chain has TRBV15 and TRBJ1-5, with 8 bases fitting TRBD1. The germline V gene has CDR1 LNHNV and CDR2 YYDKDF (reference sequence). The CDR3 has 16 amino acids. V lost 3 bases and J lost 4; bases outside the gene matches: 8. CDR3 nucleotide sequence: TGTGCCACCAGCAGGAGCGACAGGGGAGGTAATCAGCCCCAGCATCTT. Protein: CATSRSDRGGNQPQHL.

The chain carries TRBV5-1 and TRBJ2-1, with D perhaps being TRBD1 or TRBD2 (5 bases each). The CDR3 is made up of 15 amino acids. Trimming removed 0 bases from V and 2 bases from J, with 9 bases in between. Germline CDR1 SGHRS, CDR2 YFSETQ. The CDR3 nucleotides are TGCGCCAGCAGCTTGGGGGACGGTGCCTACAATGAGCAGTTCTTC. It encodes CASSLGDGAYNEQFF.

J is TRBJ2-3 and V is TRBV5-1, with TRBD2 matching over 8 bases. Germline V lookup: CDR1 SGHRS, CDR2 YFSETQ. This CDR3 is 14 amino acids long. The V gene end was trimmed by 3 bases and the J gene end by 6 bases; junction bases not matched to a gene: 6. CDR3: CASSSGLGVDTQYF. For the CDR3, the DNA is TGCGCCAGCAGCTCGGGACTAGGGGTGGATACGCAGTATTTT.

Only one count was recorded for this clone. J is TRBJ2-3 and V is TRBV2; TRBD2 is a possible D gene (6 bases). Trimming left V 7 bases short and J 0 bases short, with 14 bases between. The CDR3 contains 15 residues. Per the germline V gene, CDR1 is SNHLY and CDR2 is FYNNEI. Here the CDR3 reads CASIRDSLSTDTQYF. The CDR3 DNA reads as TGTGCCAGCATCCGGGACTCGCTAAGCACAGATACGCAGTATTTT.

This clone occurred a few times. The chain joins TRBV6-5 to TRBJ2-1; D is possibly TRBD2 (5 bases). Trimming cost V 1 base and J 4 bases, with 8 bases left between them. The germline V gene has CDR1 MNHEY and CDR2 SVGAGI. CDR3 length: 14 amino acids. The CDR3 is CASSYWTGYNEQFF. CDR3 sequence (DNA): TGTGCCAGCAGTTACTGGACTGGATACAATGAGCAGTTCTTC.

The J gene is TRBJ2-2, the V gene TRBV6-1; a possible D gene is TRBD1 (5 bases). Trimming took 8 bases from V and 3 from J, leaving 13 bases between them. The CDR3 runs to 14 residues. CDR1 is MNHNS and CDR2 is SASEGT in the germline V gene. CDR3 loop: CASGRGLDTGELFF. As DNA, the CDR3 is TGTGCCAGCGGAAGGGGCCTCGACACCGGGGAGCTGTTTTTT.

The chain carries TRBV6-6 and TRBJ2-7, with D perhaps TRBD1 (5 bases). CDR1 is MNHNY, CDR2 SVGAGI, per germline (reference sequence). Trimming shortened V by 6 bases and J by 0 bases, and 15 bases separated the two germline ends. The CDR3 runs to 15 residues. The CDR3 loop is CASSLIRTNSYEQYF. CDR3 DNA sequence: TGTGCCAGCAGCCTGATTCGGACAAACTCCTACGAGCAGTACTTC.

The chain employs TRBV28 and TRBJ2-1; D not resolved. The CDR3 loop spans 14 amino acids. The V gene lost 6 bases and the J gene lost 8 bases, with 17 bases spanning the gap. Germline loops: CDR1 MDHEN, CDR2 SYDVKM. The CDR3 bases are TGTGCCAGCAGCGAAAACTATTTAGGCTATGAGCAGTTCTTC. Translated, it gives CASSENYLGYEQFF.

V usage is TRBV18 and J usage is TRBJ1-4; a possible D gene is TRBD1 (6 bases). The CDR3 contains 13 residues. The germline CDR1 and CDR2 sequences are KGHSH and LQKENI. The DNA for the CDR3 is TGTGGGACCGGGACATCAACTAATGAAAAACTGTTTTTT. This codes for CGTGTSTNEKLFF.

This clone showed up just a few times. The CDR3 nucleotides are TGTGCCAGCAGTCGGAACTCTGGAAACACCATATATTTT. This gives the protein CASSRNSGNTIYF. The genes are TRBV27 and TRBJ1-3; D not certain. CDR1 and CDR2 (germline): MNHEY, SMNVEV (reference sequence). CDR3 size: 13 residues. V gave up 5 bases and J gave up 0 bases, with 5 bases separating them.

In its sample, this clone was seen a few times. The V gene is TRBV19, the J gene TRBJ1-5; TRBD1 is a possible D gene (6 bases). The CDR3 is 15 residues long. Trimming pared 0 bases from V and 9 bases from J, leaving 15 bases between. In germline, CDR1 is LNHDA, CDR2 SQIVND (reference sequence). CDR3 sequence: CASSIDGGSWRPQHF. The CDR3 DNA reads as TGTGCCAGTAGTATAGATGGGGGCAGCTGGAGGCCCCAGCATTTT.

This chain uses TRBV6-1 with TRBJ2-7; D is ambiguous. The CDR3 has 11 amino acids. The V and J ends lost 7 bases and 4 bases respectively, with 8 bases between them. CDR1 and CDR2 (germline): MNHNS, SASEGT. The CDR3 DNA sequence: TGTGCCAGCATTATTAATTACGAGCAGTACTTC. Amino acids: CASIINYEQYF.

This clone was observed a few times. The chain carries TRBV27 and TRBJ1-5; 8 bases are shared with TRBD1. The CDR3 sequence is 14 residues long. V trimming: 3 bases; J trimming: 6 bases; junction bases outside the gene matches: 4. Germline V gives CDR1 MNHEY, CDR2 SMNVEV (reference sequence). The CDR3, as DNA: TGTGCCAGCAGTTTCGGACAGGGAGGTCAGCCCCAGCATTTT. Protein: CASSFGQGGQPQHF.

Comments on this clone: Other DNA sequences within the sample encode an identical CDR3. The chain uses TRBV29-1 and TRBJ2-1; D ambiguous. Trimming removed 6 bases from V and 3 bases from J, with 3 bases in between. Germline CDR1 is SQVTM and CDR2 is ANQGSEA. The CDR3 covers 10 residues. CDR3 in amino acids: CSVGYNEQFF. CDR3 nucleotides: TGCAGCGTCGGCTACAATGAGCAGTTCTTC.

The CDR3 coding sequence is TGTGCCAGCAGCCAAGATATGCGGGACTCTTCATACGAGCAGTACTTC. Protein: CASSQDMRDSSYEQYF. The chain links TRBV4-2 to TRBJ2-7, with D maybe TRBD2 (6 bases). The CDR3 extends over 16 amino acids. V gave up 0 bases and J gave up 4 bases, with 16 bases separating them. CDR1 and CDR2 (germline): LGHNA, YNFKEQ.

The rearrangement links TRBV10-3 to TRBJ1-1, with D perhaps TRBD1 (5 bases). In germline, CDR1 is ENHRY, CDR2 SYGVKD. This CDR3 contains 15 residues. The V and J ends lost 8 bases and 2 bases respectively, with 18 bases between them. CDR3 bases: TGTGCCATCTCTGCTTCAATGGGGGAAAACACTGAAGCTTTCTTT. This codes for CAISASMGENTEAFF.

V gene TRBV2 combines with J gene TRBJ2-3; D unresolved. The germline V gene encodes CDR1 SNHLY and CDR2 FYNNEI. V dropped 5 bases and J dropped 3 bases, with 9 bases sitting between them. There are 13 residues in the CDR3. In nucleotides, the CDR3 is TGTGCCAGCAGTCCCCCTTTTACAGATACGCAGTATTTT. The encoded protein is CASSPPFTDTQYF.

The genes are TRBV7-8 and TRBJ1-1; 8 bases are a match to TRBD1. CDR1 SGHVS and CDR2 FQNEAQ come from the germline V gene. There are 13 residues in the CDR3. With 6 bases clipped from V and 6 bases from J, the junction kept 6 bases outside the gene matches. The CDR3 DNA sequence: TGTGCCAGCAGGCTGGCAGGGGGCTCTGAAGCTTTCTTT. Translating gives CASRLAGGSEAFF. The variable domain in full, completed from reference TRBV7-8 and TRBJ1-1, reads GAGVSQSPRYKVAKRGQDVALRCDPISGHVSLFWYQQALGQGPEFLTYFQNEAQLDKSGLPSDRFFAERPEGSVSTLKIQRTQQEDSAVYLCASRLAGGSEAFFGQGTRLTVV.

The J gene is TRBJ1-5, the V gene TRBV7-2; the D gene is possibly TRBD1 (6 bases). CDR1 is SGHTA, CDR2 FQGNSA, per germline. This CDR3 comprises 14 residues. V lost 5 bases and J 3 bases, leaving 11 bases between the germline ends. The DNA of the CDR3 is TGTGCCAGCAGCCAACAGGGATTCAATCAGCCCCAGCATTTT. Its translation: CASSQQGFNQPQHF.

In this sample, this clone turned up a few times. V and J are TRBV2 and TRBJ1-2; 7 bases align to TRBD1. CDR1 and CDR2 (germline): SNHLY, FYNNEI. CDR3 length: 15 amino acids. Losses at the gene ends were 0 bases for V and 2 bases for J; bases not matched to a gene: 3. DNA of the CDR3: TGTGCCAGCAGTGAAGCGACAGGGTACAACTATGGCTACACCTTC. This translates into CASSEATGYNYGYTF.

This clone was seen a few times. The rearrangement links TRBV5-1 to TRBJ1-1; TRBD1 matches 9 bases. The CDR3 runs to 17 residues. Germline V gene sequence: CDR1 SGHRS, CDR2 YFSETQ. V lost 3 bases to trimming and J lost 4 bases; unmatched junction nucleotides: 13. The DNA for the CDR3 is TGCGCCAGCAGCTCACAGGGGGCCGGGTACGTCGGCACTGAAGCTTTCTTT. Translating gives CASSSQGAGYVGTEAFF.

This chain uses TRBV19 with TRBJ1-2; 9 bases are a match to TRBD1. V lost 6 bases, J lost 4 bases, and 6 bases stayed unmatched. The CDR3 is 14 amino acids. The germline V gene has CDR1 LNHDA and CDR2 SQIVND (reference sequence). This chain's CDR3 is CASRPGQGFYGYTF. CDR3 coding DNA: TGTGCCAGTAGACCGGGACAGGGATTCTATGGCTACACCTTC.

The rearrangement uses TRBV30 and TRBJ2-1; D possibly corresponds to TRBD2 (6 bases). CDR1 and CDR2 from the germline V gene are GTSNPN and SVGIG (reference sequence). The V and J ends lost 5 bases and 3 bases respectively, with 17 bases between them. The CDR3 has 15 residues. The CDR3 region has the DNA TGTGCCTGGGGACGGACTATCGGAAGCTACAATGAGCAGTTCTTC. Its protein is CAWGRTIGSYNEQFF.

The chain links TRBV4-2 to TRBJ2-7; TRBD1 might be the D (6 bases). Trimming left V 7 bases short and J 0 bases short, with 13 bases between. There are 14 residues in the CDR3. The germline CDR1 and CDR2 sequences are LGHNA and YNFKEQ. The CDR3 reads CASTKSTGSYEQYF. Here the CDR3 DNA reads TGTGCCAGCACTAAATCGACAGGCTCCTACGAGCAGTACTTC.